This is a list of T cell receptor beta chains from one sample in a study of human thymus T cells. Generated by immunoSEQ multiplex PCR, the TCRdb table keeps only in-frame clones and is missing some. The sample lists tens of thousands of clones; 94% were seen once. Input material: blood. The receptors shown here come from a boy younger than two with a congenital heart defect but otherwise immunologically healthy. Each CDR3 is given with its conserved first and last residue. D genes are given only for firm matches. Size is omitted from some rows. Given values are once, few, many or a class for expanded clones.

D gene: .; J gene: TRBJ1-1; clone size: .; V gene: TRBV5-1; CDR3 DNA: TGCGCCAGCAGCTTCGGGGGGAACACTGAAGCTTTCTTT; CDR3 protein: CASSFGGNTEAFF
D gene: TRBD2; J gene: TRBJ2-1; clone size: .; V gene: TRBV27; CDR3 DNA: TGTGCCAGCACCTTACTAGCGGGAGGGCCGAATGAGCAGTTCTTC; CDR3 protein: CASTLLAGGPNEQFF
D gene: .; J gene: TRBJ2-7; clone size: .; V gene: TRBV28; CDR3 DNA: TGTGCCAGCAGTTTGGGGGGCCTCTACGAGCAGTACTTC; CDR3 protein: CASSLGGLYEQYF
D gene: .; J gene: TRBJ1-1; clone size: few; V gene: TRBV29-1; CDR3 DNA: TGCAGCGTCGGTGGGGGGACTGAAGCTTTCTTT; CDR3 protein: CSVGGGTEAFF
D gene: .; J gene: TRBJ2-1; clone size: .; V gene: TRBV11-3; CDR3 DNA: TGTGCCAGCAGCTTCGGGGGACGGGGGGCGTACAATGAGCAGTTCTTC; CDR3 protein: CASSFGGRGAYNEQFF
D gene: .; J gene: TRBJ2-6; clone size: .; V gene: TRBV7-2; CDR3 DNA: TGTGCCAGCAGCTTAGGGCACTCTGGGGCCAACGTCCTGACTTTC; CDR3 protein: CASSLGHSGANVLTF
D gene: TRBD2; J gene: TRBJ2-3; clone size: .; V gene: TRBV6-1; CDR3 DNA: TGTGCCAGCAGTGACCAGCGGGAGAGACCAGATACGCAGTATTTT; CDR3 protein: CASSDQRERPDTQYF
D gene: .; J gene: TRBJ2-5; clone size: once; V gene: TRBV30; CDR3 DNA: TGTGCCTGGAGTGTAAGAGAGACCCAGTACTTC; CDR3 protein: CAWSVRETQYF
D gene: .; J gene: TRBJ2-2; clone size: .; V gene: TRBV7-8; CDR3 DNA: TGTGCCAGCAGCTTATGGCAGGGCGCCGGGGAGCTGTTTTTT; CDR3 protein: CASSLWQGAGELFF
D gene: .; J gene: TRBJ2-4; clone size: once; V gene: TRBV6-7; CDR3 DNA: TGTGCCAGGCATGAAGGATTAGCCAAAAACATTCAGTACTTC; CDR3 protein: CARHEGLAKNIQYF
D gene: .; J gene: TRBJ2-3; clone size: .; V gene: TRBV13; CDR3 DNA: TGTGCCAGCAACCTGGGGGGTAGCACAGATACGCAGTATTTT; CDR3 protein: CASNLGGSTDTQYF
D gene: .; J gene: TRBJ2-1; clone size: once; V gene: TRBV7-9; CDR3 DNA: TGTGCCAGCAGCCCGGACGGCCTCAATGAGCAGTTCTTC; CDR3 protein: CASSPDGLNEQFF
D gene: .; J gene: TRBJ1-2; clone size: .; V gene: TRBV2; CDR3 DNA: TGTGCCAGCAGTGATCAGTCCTATGGCTACACCTTC; CDR3 protein: CASSDQSYGYTF
D gene: TRBD1; J gene: TRBJ1-2; clone size: once; V gene: TRBV18; CDR3 DNA: TGTGCCAGCTCACCCACCGGGACAGGGGCCGGCTACACCTTC; CDR3 protein: CASSPTGTGAGYTF
D gene: .; J gene: TRBJ2-5; clone size: .; V gene: TRBV28; CDR3 DNA: TGTGCCAGCAGTTTGGAAGAGACCCAGTACTTC; CDR3 protein: CASSLEETQYF
D gene: TRBD1; J gene: TRBJ2-7; clone size: .; V gene: TRBV18; CDR3 DNA: TGTGCCAGCTCGCACAGATTACCGGGACAGGGTACCCACGAGCAGTACTTC; CDR3 protein: CASSHRLPGQGTHEQYF
D gene: .; J gene: TRBJ1-2; clone size: .; V gene: TRBV6-6; CDR3 DNA: TGTGCCAGCAGCCGGGATATTAACTATGGCTACACCTTC; CDR3 protein: CASSRDINYGYTF
D gene: TRBD1; J gene: TRBJ1-4; clone size: .; V gene: TRBV6-5; CDR3 DNA: TGTGCCAGCAGTACCCGGGACAGGGGTGAAAAACTGTTTTTT; CDR3 protein: CASSTRDRGEKLFF
D gene: .; J gene: TRBJ1-2; clone size: .; V gene: TRBV14; CDR3 DNA: TGTGCCAGCAGCCAAGATTACCCGACCTGGAGTTTCGATGGCTACACCTTC; CDR3 protein: CASSQDYPTWSFDGYTF
D gene: .; J gene: TRBJ2-1; clone size: .; V gene: TRBV5-1; CDR3 DNA: TGCGCCAGCAGCTCAGGTTACAATGAGCAGTTCTTC; CDR3 protein: CASSSGYNEQFF
D gene: TRBD1; J gene: TRBJ2-7; clone size: .; V gene: TRBV6-5; CDR3 DNA: TGTGCCAGCACCCGAGACGGGACAGGGTACTACGAGCAGTACTTC; CDR3 protein: CASTRDGTGYYEQYF
D gene: .; J gene: TRBJ1-6; clone size: .; V gene: TRBV11-2; CDR3 DNA: TGTGCCAGCAGCATCTCCTATAATTCACCCCTCCACTTT; CDR3 protein: CASSISYNSPLHF
D gene: .; J gene: TRBJ2-4; clone size: .; V gene: TRBV30; CDR3 DNA: TGTGCCTCCCTGAGTATGGGTGTTAAGGAGAACATTCAGTACTTC; CDR3 protein: CASLSMGVKENIQYF
D gene: .; J gene: TRBJ2-7; clone size: once; V gene: TRBV12-5; CDR3 DNA: TGTGCTAGTGGTTTGATTACCTACGAGCAGTACTTC; CDR3 protein: CASGLITYEQYF
D gene: TRBD1; J gene: TRBJ1-2; clone size: .; V gene: TRBV7-9; CDR3 DNA: TGTGCCAGCAGCCCACAGGGGACTTTACCCCCCTATGGCTACACCTTC; CDR3 protein: CASSPQGTLPPYGYTF
D gene: TRBD1; J gene: TRBJ1-2; clone size: .; V gene: TRBV7-9; CDR3 DNA: TGTGCCAGCAGCCCAGCGGGCGACAGGGGCGGATATGGCTACACCTTC; CDR3 protein: CASSPAGDRGGYGYTF
D gene: TRBD1; J gene: TRBJ1-1; clone size: once; V gene: TRBV7-9; CDR3 DNA: TGTGCCAGCAGCTCCCTGACAGGGGGCACTGAAGCTTTCTTT; CDR3 protein: CASSSLTGGTEAFF
D gene: .; J gene: TRBJ2-1; clone size: .; V gene: TRBV10-2; CDR3 DNA: TGCGCCAGCAGCGCCGCGGGGTTCTCCTACAATGAGCAGTTCTTC; CDR3 protein: CASSAAGFSYNEQFF
D gene: TRBD1; J gene: TRBJ2-7; clone size: once; V gene: TRBV27; CDR3 DNA: TGTGCCAGCAGCCGACAGGGGTCCTACGAGCAGTACTTC; CDR3 protein: CASSRQGSYEQYF
D gene: TRBD1; J gene: TRBJ2-1; clone size: .; V gene: TRBV7-2; CDR3 DNA: TGTGCCAGCAGCTTAGCGCCGGGACAGCCATACAATGAGCAGTTCTTC; CDR3 protein: CASSLAPGQPYNEQFF
D gene: TRBD1; J gene: TRBJ2-5; clone size: .; V gene: TRBV7-9; CDR3 DNA: TGTGCCAGCAGCTCGTACAGGGGGACCCAAGAGACCCAGTACTTC; CDR3 protein: CASSSYRGTQETQYF
D gene: .; J gene: TRBJ2-7; clone size: once; V gene: TRBV7-2; CDR3 DNA: TGTGCCAGCAGCTACATATCGGGGGGCTTTTACGAGCAGTACTTC; CDR3 protein: CASSYISGGFYEQYF
D gene: .; J gene: TRBJ2-7; clone size: .; V gene: TRBV12-2; CDR3 DNA: TGTGCAAGTCGTTCAACCCCCCCCTGGGAGCAGTACTTC; CDR3 protein: CASRSTPPWEQYF
D gene: TRBD1; J gene: TRBJ1-2; clone size: .; V gene: TRBV12-5; CDR3 DNA: TGTGCTAGTGGTTGGGGACAGGGCGCCTATGGCTACACCTTC; CDR3 protein: CASGWGQGAYGYTF
D gene: .; J gene: TRBJ2-7; clone size: .; V gene: TRBV20-1; CDR3 DNA: TGCAGTGCCCGCGAAGACTACGAGCAGTACTTC; CDR3 protein: CSAREDYEQYF
D gene: TRBD2; J gene: TRBJ2-5; clone size: .; V gene: TRBV9; CDR3 DNA: TGTGCCAGCAGCGTAGGAACCTATACTAGCGGGGGGGCGGAGACCCAGTACTTC; CDR3 protein: CASSVGTYTSGGAETQYF
D gene: .; J gene: TRBJ1-1; clone size: .; V gene: TRBV2; CDR3 DNA: TGTGCCAGCAGTGGACAGTGGAACACTGAAGCTTTCTTT; CDR3 protein: CASSGQWNTEAFF
D gene: .; J gene: TRBJ1-5; clone size: .; V gene: TRBV5-4; CDR3 DNA: TGTGCCAGCAGCTTGGACAGTGATCAGCCCCAGCATTTT; CDR3 protein: CASSLDSDQPQHF
D gene: TRBD1; J gene: TRBJ1-2; clone size: .; V gene: TRBV7-2; CDR3 DNA: TGTGCCAGCAGCTTAGATATAGCTGGGACAGGGGGTGCCTATGGCTACACCTTC; CDR3 protein: CASSLDIAGTGGAYGYTF
D gene: .; J gene: TRBJ2-5; clone size: .; V gene: TRBV7-7; CDR3 DNA: TGTGCCAGCAGCCCAGGGCTAGGTGGCAGTACCCAAGTGACCCAGTACTTC; CDR3 protein: CASSPGLGGSTQVTQYF